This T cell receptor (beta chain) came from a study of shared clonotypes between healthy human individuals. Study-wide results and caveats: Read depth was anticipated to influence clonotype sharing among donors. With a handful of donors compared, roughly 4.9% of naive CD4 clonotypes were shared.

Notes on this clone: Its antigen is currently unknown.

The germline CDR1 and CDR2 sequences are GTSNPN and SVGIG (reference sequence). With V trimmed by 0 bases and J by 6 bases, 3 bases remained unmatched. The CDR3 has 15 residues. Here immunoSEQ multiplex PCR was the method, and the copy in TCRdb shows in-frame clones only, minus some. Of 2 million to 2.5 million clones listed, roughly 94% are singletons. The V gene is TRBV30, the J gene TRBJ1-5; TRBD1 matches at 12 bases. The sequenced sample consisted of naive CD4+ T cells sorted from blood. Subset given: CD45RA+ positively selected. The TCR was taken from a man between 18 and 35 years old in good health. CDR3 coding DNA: TGTGCCTGGAGTGTAAGGGACAGGGGGCCTCAGCCCCAGCATTTT. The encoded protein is CAWSVRDRGPQPQHF. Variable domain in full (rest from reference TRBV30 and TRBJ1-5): SQTIHQWPATLVQPVGSPLSLECTVEGTSNPNLYWYRQAAGRGLQLLFYSVGIGQISSEVPQNLSASRPQDRQFILSSKKLLLSDSGFYLCAWSVRDRGPQPQHFGDGTRLSIL.